These 30 T cell receptor beta chains share one sample of origin, sequenced in a study of blood T cells in healthy people across ages. The second PCR ran about 6 to 12 cycles with a sample-barcoded 5' primer and J-beta primers. One entry per CDR3 protein results from TCRdb running MiXCR on the 5' RACE reads. The sample yields 380,000 or so distinct CDR3 sequences, roughly half seen once. Sequencing used blood. All receptors derive from a man aged 55 to 70 in good health.

This rearrangement joins TRBV29-1 to TRBJ1-2; D may be TRBD1 (5 bases). Trimming stripped 1 base from V and 8 bases from J, with 11 bases between. Germline V gene sequence: CDR1 SQVTM, CDR2 ANQGSEA. The CDR3 is made up of 12 amino acids. The CDR3 nucleotides are TGCAGCGTTGAAGTAGGGGCGGACGGCTACACCTTC. The encoded protein is CSVEVGADGYTF.

The V and J genes are TRBV7-2 and TRBJ2-7; 9 nucleotides line up with TRBD1. Germline-derived CDR1 and CDR2 are SGHTA and FQGNSA. This CDR3 spans 15 amino acids. The J segment lost 5 bases and the V segment lost 4 bases, leaving 9 bases of the junction unmatched. For the CDR3, the DNA is TGTGCCAGCAGCTCAGCTTCGGACAGGGGCCACGAGCAGTACTTC. It yields the protein CASSSASDRGHEQYF.

This clonotype is a singleton in its sample. The rearrangement uses TRBV6-5 and TRBJ2-7; D remains ambiguous. With 2 bases removed from V and 7 bases from J, the gap between germline ends came to 12 bases. Germline CDR1 and CDR2: MNHEY and SVGAGI. The CDR3 covers 13 residues. CDR3 amino acids: CASSYNPTREQYF. As DNA, the CDR3 is TGTGCCAGCAGTTACAACCCTACGCGGGAGCAGTACTTC.

The chain recombines TRBV9 with TRBJ1-2; tentatively, D is TRBD1 (5 bases). Germline V gene data show CDR1 as SGDLS and CDR2 as YYNGEE. The CDR3 runs to 15 residues. V lost 0 bases to trimming and J lost 7 bases, with 16 bases between them. The CDR3 DNA reads as TGTGCCAGCAGCGTAGAGGCCAGGGAATATGGTGGCTACACCTTC. It translates to CASSVEAREYGGYTF.

The genes are TRBV28 and TRBJ2-3; D possibly corresponds to TRBD1 (6 bases). Deletions cut 5 bases from V and 5 bases from J, with 11 bases between. This CDR3 comprises 13 residues. Germline V gene data show CDR1 as MDHEN and CDR2 as SYDVKM. The DNA for the CDR3 is TGTGCCAGCAGTCTAACAGGGATAGATACGCAGTATTTT. Amino acid sequence: CASSLTGIDTQYF.

The CDR3 region has the DNA TGTGCCAGCAGCGGAGCCGAAGAAGAGACCCAGTACTTC. As protein: CASSGAEEETQYF. The rearrangement joins TRBV9 to TRBJ2-5; the D is unclear. The CDR3 sequence is 13 residues long. The germline CDR1 and CDR2 sequences are SGDLS and YYNGEE. V lost 3 bases to trimming and J lost 3 bases, with 9 bases between them.

This sequence joins TRBV29-1 and TRBJ2-1, with D possibly being TRBD1 (6 bases). The length of the CDR3 is 13 residues. V was shortened by 7 bases and J by 4 bases, with 14 bases between the two germline ends. Per germline, CDR1 SQVTM and CDR2 ANQGSEA. The CDR3 sequence: CSGAGTNYNEQFF. In DNA form, the CDR3 reads TGCAGCGGGGCCGGGACAAATTACAATGAGCAGTTCTTC.

This sequence joins TRBV29-1 and TRBJ2-1; 14 nucleotides agree with TRBD2. The CDR3 is made up of 14 amino acids. Germline V lookup: CDR1 SQVTM, CDR2 ANQGSEA. Trimming cost V 6 bases and J 9 bases; bases outside gene matches: 7. The CDR3 nucleotides read TGCAGCGTGTCCGGGACTAGCGGGAGCAGTGAGCAGTTCTTC. Its protein is CSVSGTSGSSEQFF.

The CDR3 region has the DNA TGTGCCAGCAGTTCCGGCAGGGGCCAGCCCCAGCATTTT. Its protein is CASSSGRGQPQHF. The chain couples TRBV12-3 or TRBV12-4 to TRBJ1-5, with D possibly TRBD1 on 6 matching bases. The CDR3 is 13 residues long. Between the trimmed V and J ends, which lost 4 bases and 7 bases, there was a span of 11 bases.

The table lists this clonotype with many counts. The chain uses TRBV6-5 and TRBJ2-7; D is undetermined. Germline loops: CDR1 MNHEY, CDR2 SVGAGI. The CDR3 has 14 amino acids. The V gene lost 6 bases and the J gene lost 6 bases, with 18 bases spanning the gap. CDR3 sequence (DNA): TGTGCCAGCAGGCCCGCGAGATACGGCCTCGAGCAGTACTTC. This gives the protein CASRPARYGLEQYF.

V is TRBV20-1 and J is TRBJ2-1; either TRBD1 or TRBD2 may fit D (5 bases each). The V end lost 0 bases, the J end lost 0 bases, and 12 bases lay between the germline ends. There are 16 residues in the CDR3. Germline CDR1 is DFQATT and CDR2 is SNEGSKA (reference sequence). CDR3 sequence reads: CSARDPGTLSYNEQFF. CDR3 bases: TGCAGTGCTAGAGACCCCGGGACGCTCTCCTACAATGAGCAGTTCTTC.

The table lists this clonotype with a few counts. CDR3 loop: CSASRQLYGYTF. The DNA of the CDR3 is TGCAGTGCTAGTCGGCAGCTCTATGGCTACACCTTC. V is TRBV20-1 and J is TRBJ1-2; D is uncertain. The CDR3 is 12 residues long. Trimming shortened V by 3 bases and J by 4 bases, and 9 bases separated the two germline ends. The germline gives CDR1 DFQATT, CDR2 SNEGSKA (reference sequence).

The chain joins TRBV6-2 or TRBV6-3 to TRBJ2-5, with 9 nucleotides matching TRBD1. The V and J ends lost 6 bases and 5 bases, in that order; junction bases with no gene match: 13. This CDR3 comprises 16 residues. Germline V gene sequence: CDR1 MNHEY, CDR2 SVGEGT. For the CDR3, the DNA is TGTGCCAGCAGAGGGAGGGGACAGGGCCAGAAGGAGACCCAGTACTTC. Its translation is CASRGRGQGQKETQYF.

CDR3 nucleotide sequence: TGTGCCAGCAGTTTAAGCGCTAGCGGAGACTACGAGCAGTACTTC. Its translation is CASSLSASGDYEQYF. The V call is TRBV28, the J call TRBJ2-4, with 7 bases lining up with TRBD2. The J call is uncertain, as TRBJ2-7 better fits the DNA end. The CDR3 consists of 15 residues. The germline CDR1 and CDR2 sequences are MDHEN and SYDVKM.

This clonotype occurred once. V and J are TRBV4-1 and TRBJ1-1; no reliable D call. CDR1 MGHRA and CDR2 YSYEKL come from the germline V gene. CDR3 length: 13 residues. The V end lost 3 bases, the J end lost 0 bases, and 5 bases lay between the germline ends. The CDR3 loop is CASSHPLNTEAFF. CDR3 DNA: TGCGCCAGCAGCCATCCACTGAACACTGAAGCTTTCTTT.

This clonotype was counted only a few times. The V call is TRBV27, the J call TRBJ2-3; D is uncertain. CDR1 is MNHEY and CDR2 is SMNVEV in the germline V gene (reference sequence). The CDR3 consists of 14 residues. Trimming stripped 3 bases from V and 1 base from J, with 8 bases between. The CDR3, as DNA: TGTGCCAGCAGTTTTGACGGCCGCACAGATACGCAGTATTTT. It encodes CASSFDGRTDTQYF.

V and J are TRBV24-1 and TRBJ2-3; D gene unclear. Trimming stripped 0 bases from V and 6 bases from J, with 6 bases between. The CDR3 spans 13 residues. From germline, CDR1 is KGHDR and CDR2 SFDVKD. The CDR3 DNA sequence: TGTGCCACCAGTGATTTGTGGCGGGATACGCAGTATTTT. Translated, it gives CATSDLWRDTQYF.

This clonotype occurred many times. The chain recombines TRBV6-2 or TRBV6-3 with TRBJ2-1; either TRBD1 or TRBD2 may supply D (6 bases each). Germline V gene sequence: CDR1 MNHEY, CDR2 SVGEGT. V gave up 5 bases and J gave up 4 bases, with 12 bases separating them. There are 14 residues in the CDR3. The CDR3 spells CASSPSGAYNEQFF. DNA of the CDR3: TGTGCCAGCAGTCCGTCGGGGGCTTACAATGAGCAGTTCTTC.

In this sample, this clonotype turned up a few times. This sequence joins TRBV7-2 and TRBJ1-6, with a possible D match to TRBD1 (5 bases). V was shortened by 1 base and J by 8 bases, with 21 bases between the two germline ends. CDR1 is SGHTA, CDR2 FQGNSA, per germline. The CDR3 covers 18 residues. The CDR3 loop is CASSLGPRRQGYDSPLHF. The CDR3 DNA follows: TGTGCCAGCAGCTTAGGGCCTCGCAGGCAGGGCTACGATTCACCCCTCCACTTT.

The chain has TRBV20-1 and TRBJ2-2, with 8 bases that match TRBD2. The CDR3 is 17 residues long. Germline V lookup: CDR1 DFQATT, CDR2 SNEGSKA (reference sequence). V shed 6 bases, J shed 0 bases, and the junction held 12 bases outside the gene matches. The CDR3 coding sequence is TGCAGTGCCAAAGATCCCGCGGGGGGTCCGAACACCGGGGAGCTGTTTTTT. Translating it yields CSAKDPAGGPNTGELFF.

The chain joins TRBV6-6 to TRBJ2-3; perhaps TRBD2 as D (6 bases). V shed 10 bases and J shed 2 bases, with 13 bases lying between them. The CDR3 extends over 13 amino acids. Germline loops: CDR1 MNHNY, CDR2 SVGAGI (reference sequence). Here the CDR3 DNA reads TGTGCCACGGAGGAGGGGATCACAGATACGCAGTATTTT. Protein: CATEEGITDTQYF.

This chain joins TRBV5-1 and TRBJ1-1; D not resolved. Germline values: CDR1 SGHRS, CDR2 YFSETQ. This CDR3 has 14 residues. Between the trimmed V and J ends, which lost 7 bases and 1 base, there was a span of 14 bases. CDR3 region: CASGDVGSNTEAFF. For the CDR3, the DNA is TGCGCCAGCGGAGACGTGGGCTCGAACACTGAAGCTTTCTTT.

In the case of this clonotype: This could be a read error, since a much larger clone is one nucleotide away. V gene TRBV12-3 or TRBV12-4 combines with J gene TRBJ2-3; 8 bases are shared with TRBD2. The CDR3 covers 15 residues. V shed 6 bases, J shed 5 bases, and the junction held 10 bases outside the gene matches. The CDR3 sequence is CASSRGGVRIDTQYF. The CDR3 DNA sequence: TGTGCCAGCAGCCGGGGGGGGGTCCGTATAGATACGCAGTATTTT.

About this clonotype: One base away lies a much larger clone, so this may be a sequencing read error. This rearrangement joins TRBV3-1 to TRBJ2-3; 9 bases map to TRBD2. The CDR3 extends over 16 amino acids. Looked up from germline, CDR1 is LGHDT and CDR2 is YNNKEL (reference sequence). The CDR3 loop reads CAGSQDLAGRADTQYF. The CDR3, as DNA: TGTGCCGGCAGCCAAGATCTAGCGGGGCGGGCAGATACGCAGTATTTT.

The V call is TRBV5-1, the J call TRBJ2-3, with 8 positions matching TRBD1. Germline-derived CDR1 and CDR2 are SGHRS and YFSETQ. The CDR3 has 15 residues. After removal of 5 bases from V and 0 bases from J, the junction contained 5 bases not matched to a gene. CDR3 sequence reads: CASRGQVPSTDTQYF. CDR3 coding DNA: TGCGCCAGCAGGGGACAGGTACCTAGCACAGATACGCAGTATTTT.

The rearrangement links TRBV7-2 to TRBJ1-2, with 8 bases identical to TRBD1. Losses at the gene ends were 4 bases for V and 6 bases for J; bases not matched to a gene: 7. CDR1 and CDR2 (germline): SGHTA, FQGNSA. The CDR3 covers 14 residues. CDR3 amino acids: CASSSRTGTHGYTF. The CDR3 DNA reads as TGTGCCAGCAGCTCACGGACAGGGACCCATGGCTACACCTTC.

The V and J genes are TRBV29-1 and TRBJ1-1; 7 nucleotides line up with TRBD1. Trimming cost V 7 bases and J 1 base; bases outside gene matches: 6. This CDR3 is 13 amino acids long. Per germline, CDR1 SQVTM and CDR2 ANQGSEA. The CDR3 DNA reads as TGCAGCGCTATACCAGGGGGGAACACTGAAGCTTTCTTT. This sequence encodes CSAIPGGNTEAFF.

This chain links TRBV6-5 with TRBJ2-3; no reliable D call. Germline assignment: CDR1 MNHEY and CDR2 SVGAGI. V was pared by 0 bases and J by 4 bases, with 8 bases between. The CDR3 contains 14 residues. The CDR3 is CASSYSTGADTQYF. The CDR3 nucleotides read TGTGCCAGCAGTTACTCGACTGGAGCAGATACGCAGTATTTT.

On this clonotype: At one of its ends the junction is not consistent with the germline gene, which may arise from a read error. The chain recombines TRBV14 with TRBJ2-2; 8 bases are shared with TRBD1. CDR1 is SGHDN, CDR2 FVKESK, per germline. This CDR3 has 15 residues. CDR3 sequence (DNA): TGTGCCAGCAGTCAAGCAGGGGGCGCAACCGGGGAGCTGTTTTTT. This translates into CASSQAGGATGELFF. Variable domain in full (rest from reference TRBV14 and TRBJ2-2): EAGVTQFPSHSVIEKGQTVTLRCDPISGHDNLYWYRRVMGKEIKFLLHFVKESKQDESGMPNNRFLAERTGGTYSTLKVQPAELEDSGVYFCASSQAGGATGELFFGEGSRLTVL.

This clonotype has just a few counts. The chain joins TRBV5-1 to TRBJ1-2; the match to TRBD1 covers 9 bases. The CDR3 has 14 residues. Per the germline V gene, CDR1 is SGHRS and CDR2 is YFSETQ. Trimming cost V 1 base and J 4 bases; bases outside gene matches: 2. CDR3 loop: CASSLRQGGYGYTF. CDR3 nucleotides: TGCGCCAGCAGCTTGAGACAGGGGGGCTATGGCTACACCTTC.